The rows below give T cell receptor beta chains drawn from one sample of a study of radiotherapy plus CTLA-4 blockade in lung cancer. The method was immunoSEQ multiplex PCR; TCRdb's version includes in-frame clones alone and lacks a portion of them. The table includes tens of thousands of clones, around 76% detected once. The starting material was peripheral blood, obtained from a patient treated with radiotherapy plus ipilimumab. The receptors originated from a human donor with non-small cell lung cancer who had a partial response to radiotherapy plus ipilimumab. Some clones in this sample may be carry-over from other donors' samples. The CDR3 runs from the conserved cysteine through the conserved F or W. A D gene is named only where the DNA matches it firmly. Clone size is stated in some rows and not others, as once, few, many or a class when expanded.

>TRBD2|TRBJ2-4|TRBV9|NA
CASSARPGGLAGAAPKNIQYF
TGTGCCAGCAGCGCTCGCCCGGGGGGACTAGCGGGAGCTGCGCCCAAAAACATTCAGTACTTC
>NA|TRBJ1-5|TRBV6-1|NA
CASSPQGLSNQPQHF
TGTGCCAGCAGTCCCCAGGGGCTGAGCAATCAGCCCCAGCATTTT
>NA|TRBJ2-1|TRBV30|NA
CAWSPTLTRLVEQFF
TGTGCCTGGAGTCCGACGTTGACTAGATTGGTTGAGCAGTTCTTC
>NA|TRBJ1-1|TRBV7-2|NA
CASSSLWRVNTEAFF
TGTGCCAGCAGCTCTCTGTGGAGGGTGAACACTGAAGCTTTCTTT
>NA|TRBJ1-1|TRBV7-2|once
CASSLTGNTEAFF
TGTGCCAGCAGCTTAACAGGGAACACTGAAGCTTTCTTT
>NA|TRBJ2-3|TRBV6-5|NA
CASSTRTPSTDTQYF
TGTGCCAGCAGCACACGGACACCTAGCACAGATACGCAGTATTTT
>NA|TRBJ1-1|TRBV28|NA
CASSPARAFTEAFF
TGTGCCAGCAGTCCGGCGAGGGCGTTCACTGAAGCTTTCTTT
>TRBD1|TRBJ2-7|TRBV4-1|few
CASSQPGQGRYEQYF
TGCGCCAGCAGCCAACCCGGACAGGGAAGATACGAGCAGTACTTC
>NA|TRBJ1-2|TRBV7-9|once
CASSSSVGGGYGYTF
TGTGCCAGCAGCTCCTCCGTTGGGGGAGGCTATGGCTACACCTTC
>NA|TRBJ2-1|TRBV14|NA
CASSQEVYQEYNEQFF
TGTGCCAGCAGCCAAGAGGTGTATCAAGAGTACAATGAGCAGTTCTTC